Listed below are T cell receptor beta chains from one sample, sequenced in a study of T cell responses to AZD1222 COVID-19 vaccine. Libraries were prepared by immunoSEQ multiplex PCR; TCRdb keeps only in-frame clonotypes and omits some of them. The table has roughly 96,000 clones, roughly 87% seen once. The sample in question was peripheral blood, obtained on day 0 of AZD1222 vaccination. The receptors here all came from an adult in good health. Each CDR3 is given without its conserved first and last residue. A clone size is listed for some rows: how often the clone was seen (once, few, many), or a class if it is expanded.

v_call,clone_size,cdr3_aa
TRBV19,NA,ASSRDSQETQY
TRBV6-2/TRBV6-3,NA,ASSYFQNTGELF
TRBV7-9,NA,ASSVQGGTEAF
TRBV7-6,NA,ASSFGSLSSSGNTIY
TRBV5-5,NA,ASSYQGSYEQY
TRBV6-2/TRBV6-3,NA,ASSYGLAGGLAAKNIQY
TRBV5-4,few,ASSLAGGPGAEKLF
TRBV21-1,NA,ASSSRRTYEQY
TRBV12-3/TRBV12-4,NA,ASRRTDYGYT
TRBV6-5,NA,ASSYSGRDNSPLH
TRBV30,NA,AWSVSGTGELF
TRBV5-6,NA,ASSPGQGHYGYT
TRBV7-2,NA,ASSLGRHYEQY
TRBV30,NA,AWRLEASRVNTEAF
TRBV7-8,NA,ASSPLGLRSYGYT
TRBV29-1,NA,SVAYMTGGVFNYGYT
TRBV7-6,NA,ASSPGPNYEQY
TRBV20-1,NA,SASSSGGFDTGELF
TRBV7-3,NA,ASSLSGGDSGNTIY
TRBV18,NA,ASQGTAEEKLF
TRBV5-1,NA,ASSPGADEPQH
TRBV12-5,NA,ASDSRQAFYGYT
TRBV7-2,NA,ASSPRGQGAVSGNTIY
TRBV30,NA,AWSVGLSGNTIY
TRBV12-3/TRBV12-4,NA,ASSLQPHYGYT
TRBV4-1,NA,ASSHEGRGYGYT
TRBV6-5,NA,ASSYSGTPDNEQF
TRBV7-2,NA,ASSFQGFSYEQY
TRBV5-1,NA,ASSLYPSGQETQY